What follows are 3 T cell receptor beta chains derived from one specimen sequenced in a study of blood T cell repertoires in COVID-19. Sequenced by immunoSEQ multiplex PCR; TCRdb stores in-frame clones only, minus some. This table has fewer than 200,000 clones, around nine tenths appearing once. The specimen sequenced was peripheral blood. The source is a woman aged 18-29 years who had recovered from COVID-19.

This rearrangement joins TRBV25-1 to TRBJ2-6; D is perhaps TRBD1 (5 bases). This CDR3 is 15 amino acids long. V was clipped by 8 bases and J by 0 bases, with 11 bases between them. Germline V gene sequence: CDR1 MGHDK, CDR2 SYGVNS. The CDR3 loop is CASAFQGSGANVLTF. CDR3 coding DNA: TGTGCCAGCGCCTTTCAGGGCTCTGGGGCCAACGTCCTGACTTTC. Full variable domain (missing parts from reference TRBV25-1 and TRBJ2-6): EADIYQTPRYLVIGTGKKITLECSQTMGHDKMYWYQQDPGMELHLIHYSYGVNSTEKGDLSSESTVSRIRTEHFPLTLESARPSHTSQYLCASAFQGSGANVLTFGAGSRLTVL.

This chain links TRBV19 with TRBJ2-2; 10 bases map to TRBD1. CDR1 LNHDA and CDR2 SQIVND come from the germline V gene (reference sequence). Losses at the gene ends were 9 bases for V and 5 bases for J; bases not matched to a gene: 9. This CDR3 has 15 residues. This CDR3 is CASRPDRGVTGELFF. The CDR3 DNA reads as TGTGCCAGCCGACCGGACAGGGGGGTTACCGGGGAGCTGTTTTTT.

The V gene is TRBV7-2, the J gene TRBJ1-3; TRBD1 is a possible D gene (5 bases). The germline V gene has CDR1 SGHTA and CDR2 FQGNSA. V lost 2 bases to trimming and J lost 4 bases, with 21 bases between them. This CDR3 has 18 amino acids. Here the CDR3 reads CASSLRPLTDPSGNTIYF. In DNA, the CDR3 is TGTGCCAGCAGCTTAAGGCCCTTGACAGACCCCTCGGGAAACACCATATATTTT.